Shown below are 19 T cell receptor beta chains from a single sample sequenced in a study of T-cell reconstitution after alpha-beta-depleted transplantation in children. As it was prepared, the TCRbeta library received unique molecular identifiers. From the PCR reads, TCRdb called clonotypes with MiXCR, one entry per CDR3 protein. The repertoire includes about 170,000 distinct CDR3 sequences, 11% of them detected once, and about 13% sits in the top ten. Sample: PBMCs, taken before TCRalphabeta/CD19-depleted stem cell transplant. These TCRs come from a boy aged 2-15 years with acute myeloid leukemia, due to receive a stem cell transplant.

This clonotype has ten or more counts. This chain joins TRBV20-1 and TRBJ2-1; D is unclear. This CDR3 has 16 amino acids. V lost 2 bases and J 3 bases, leaving 17 bases between the germline ends. The germline V gene encodes CDR1 DFQATT and CDR2 SNEGSKA (reference sequence). The CDR3 DNA follows: TGCAGTGCTAGACCCGTCGTTCGGGTACACTACAATGAGCAGTTCTTC. It translates to CSARPVVRVHYNEQFF.

There are many counts of this clonotype. J is TRBJ1-1 and V is TRBV20-1; D ambiguous. The germline CDR1 and CDR2 sequences are DFQATT and SNEGSKA (reference sequence). Trimming stripped 2 bases from V and 8 bases from J, with 12 bases between. The CDR3 runs 12 residues. DNA for the CDR3: TGCAGTGCTAGATTGGGAGAACTGGAAGCTTTCTTT. It yields the protein CSARLGELEAFF.

The chain couples TRBV6-1 to TRBJ2-1, with D tentatively TRBD1 or TRBD2 (5 bases each). Per the germline V gene, CDR1 is MNHNS and CDR2 is SASEGT. Trimming removed 3 bases from V and 8 bases from J, with 23 bases in between. The CDR3 sequence is 17 residues long. This chain's CDR3 is CASSERVGPGRDDEQFF. The CDR3 coding sequence is TGTGCCAGCAGTGAGAGAGTGGGCCCGGGTCGGGACGATGAGCAGTTCTTC.

The sample holds many counts of this clonotype. The chain employs TRBV5-1 and TRBJ2-7; D is possibly TRBD1 (6 bases). Per germline, CDR1 SGHRS and CDR2 YFSETQ. Trimming removed 2 bases from V and 3 bases from J, with 12 bases in between. The CDR3 totals 14 residues. CDR3 bases: TGCGCCAGCAGCTTTACTCAGGGGAACTACGAGCAGTACTTC. Amino acids: CASSFTQGNYEQYF.

In its sample, this clonotype was seen many times. J is TRBJ1-5 and V is TRBV20-1, with TRBD1 as a possible D gene (5 bases). The CDR3 extends over 11 amino acids. The germline gives CDR1 DFQATT, CDR2 SNEGSKA (reference sequence). The CDR3 sequence is CRAGRMQPQHF. The CDR3 nucleotides read TGCAGGGCAGGGCGGATGCAGCCCCAGCATTTT.

Ten or more counts support this clonotype. The chain links TRBV20-1 to TRBJ2-6; D perhaps matches TRBD1 (5 bases). V dropped 5 bases and J dropped 0 bases, with 11 bases sitting between them. Germline V gives CDR1 DFQATT, CDR2 SNEGSKA (reference sequence). The CDR3 is 15 amino acids. CDR3 region: CSARQFLSGANVLTF. The CDR3 DNA sequence: TGCAGTGCTCGACAGTTCCTCTCTGGGGCCAACGTCCTGACTTTC.

This clonotype was observed many times. The chain has TRBV12-3 or TRBV12-4 and TRBJ2-1; 9 bases are a match to TRBD1. This CDR3 has 14 residues. J gave up 6 bases and V 6 bases, and 6 bases lay outside the gene matches. CDR3 DNA sequence: TGTGCCAGCAGGTACAGGGGGCTCTTCAATGAGCAGTTCTTC. Protein product: CASRYRGLFNEQFF.

This clonotype was counted many times. The chain is built from TRBV12-3 or TRBV12-4 and TRBJ1-1, with D unresolved. V shed 3 bases and J shed 4 bases, with 9 bases lying between them. The CDR3 covers 13 residues. For the CDR3, the DNA is TGTGCCAGCAGTTTTCTGGGAGTCACTGAAGCTTTCTTT. Residues: CASSFLGVTEAFF.

This rearrangement joins TRBV18 to TRBJ1-2, with D maybe TRBD1 (6 bases). V lost 1 base to trimming and J lost 4 bases, with 13 bases between them. The CDR3 contains 15 residues. CDR1 and CDR2 (germline): KGHSH, LQKENI. CDR3 nucleotides: TGTGCCAGCTCACCACAAGGACAGTCTTTCTATGGCTACACCTTC. Its translation is CASSPQGQSFYGYTF. The full variable domain, with the rest looked up from reference TRBV18 and TRBJ1-2, is NAGVMQNPRHLVRRRGQEARLRCSPMKGHSHVYWYRQLPEEGLKFMVYLQKENIIDESGMPKERFSAEFPKEGPSILRIQQVVRGDSAAYFCASSPQGQSFYGYTFGSGTRLTVV.

This clonotype came up many times. V is TRBV5-6 and J is TRBJ2-7, with 7 bases matching TRBD1. The CDR3 extends over 14 amino acids. The V gene's germline CDR1 is SGHDT and CDR2 YYEEEE. V shed 4 bases and J 1 base; nucleotides not matched to a gene: 5. Here the CDR3 reads CASSPGTASYEQYF. The CDR3 DNA reads as TGTGCCAGCAGCCCTGGGACAGCTTCCTACGAGCAGTACTTC.

Ten or more counts support this clonotype. V gene TRBV20-1 combines with J gene TRBJ1-2; no clear D. Trimming shortened V by 6 bases and J by 1 base, and 12 bases separated the two germline ends. Germline CDR1 DFQATT, CDR2 SNEGSKA (reference sequence). The CDR3 extends over 13 amino acids. The CDR3 loop is CSAPMAVNYGYTF. CDR3 in DNA: TGCAGTGCCCCCATGGCGGTTAACTATGGCTACACCTTC.

This clonotype was seen repeatedly, ten times or more. The chain links TRBV7-2 to TRBJ2-2; unclear D gene. CDR3 length: 14 amino acids. CDR1 SGHTA and CDR2 FQGNSA come from the germline V gene. Trimming removed 2 bases from V and 6 bases from J, with 10 bases in between. The CDR3 loop reads CASSLIGWSGELFF. The DNA of the CDR3 is TGTGCCAGCAGCTTAATTGGCTGGTCCGGGGAGCTGTTTTTT.

Notes on this clonotype: Being one base from a much bigger clone, this may be a read error. CDR3 DNA: TGTGCCACCAGCCAAGATCGTAGGGGTTTTTCGGGAAACATTCAGTACTTC. This sequence encodes CATSQDRRGFSGNIQYF. V gene TRBV3-1 combines with J gene TRBJ2-4, with TRBD1 as a possible D gene (5 bases). CDR1 and CDR2 (germline): LGHDT, YNNKEL (reference sequence). The CDR3 spans 17 residues. Looking up the rest from reference TRBV3-1 and TRBJ2-4 gives the full variable domain: DTAVSQTPKYLVTQMGNDKSIKCEQNLGHDTMYWYKQDSKKFLKIMFSYNNKELIINETVPNRFSPKSPDKAHLNLHINSLELGDSAVYFCATSQDRRGFSGNIQYFGAGTRLSVL.

This clonotype was detected ten times or more. The chain has TRBV7-9 and TRBJ1-2; 9 nucleotides agree with TRBD1. Germline V gene sequence: CDR1 SEHNR, CDR2 FQNEAQ (reference sequence). V lost 3 bases to trimming and J lost 6 bases; unmatched junction nucleotides: 5. The length of the CDR3 is 14 residues. The CDR3 region has the DNA TGTGCCAGCAGCTTGGGGACAGGGTACGATGGCTACACCTTC. Its protein product is CASSLGTGYDGYTF.

This clonotype has ten or more counts. The chain has TRBV5-1 and TRBJ2-1; no firm D call. Trimming left V 0 bases short and J 4 bases short, with 11 bases between. Per the germline V gene, CDR1 is SGHRS and CDR2 is YFSETQ. This CDR3 is 15 amino acids long. CDR3 region: CASSLVAYPYNEQFF. The CDR3 DNA sequence: TGCGCCAGCAGCTTGGTGGCTTACCCATACAATGAGCAGTTCTTC.

This clonotype has at least ten counts. The chain has TRBV3-1 and TRBJ2-5; TRBD1 aligns across 7 bases. The CDR3 covers 16 residues. CDR1 is LGHDT and CDR2 is YNNKEL in the germline V gene (reference sequence). J gave up 2 bases and V 3 bases, and 9 bases lay outside the gene matches. In nucleotides, the CDR3 is TGTGCCAGCAGCCAGGGGACAGTTTCAAAGCAAGAGACCCAGTACTTC. Amino acids: CASSQGTVSKQETQYF.

In regard to this clonotype: This may be a read error, as it is one base from a much larger clone. This CDR3 is CASSLLGMGSSYEQYF. In nucleotides, the CDR3 is TGTGCCAGCAGCCTCCTCGGGATGGGTAGCTCCTACGAGCAGTACTTC. The chain has TRBV14 and TRBJ2-7; D is possibly TRBD2 (5 bases). CDR1 and CDR2 (germline): SGHDN, FVKESK. The CDR3 is 16 amino acids. Trimming cost V 4 bases and J 0 bases, with 16 bases left between them. Drawing the rest from reference TRBV14 and TRBJ2-7, the complete variable domain is EAGVTQFPSHSVIEKGQTVTLRCDPISGHDNLYWYRRVMGKEIKFLLHFVKESKQDESGMPNNRFLAERTGGTYSTLKVQPAELEDSGVYFCASSLLGMGSSYEQYFGPGTRLTVT.

This clonotype was found many times. V gene TRBV7-2 combines with J gene TRBJ1-1; D is unclear. The germline V gene encodes CDR1 SGHTA and CDR2 FQGNSA. V was cut by 1 base and J by 3 bases, with 6 bases left in between. This CDR3 region has 13 residues. The CDR3 loop is CASSLVSDTEAFF. The DNA of the CDR3 is TGTGCCAGCAGCTTAGTCAGCGACACTGAAGCTTTCTTT.

This clonotype was counted a few times. V usage is TRBV5-1 and J usage is TRBJ2-7, with TRBD1 matching over 10 bases. Germline V gene data show CDR1 as SGHRS and CDR2 as YFSETQ. Trimming at V came to 5 bases and at J to 4 bases, leaving 6 bases not matched to a gene. The CDR3 is 14 residues long. CDR3 region: CASRTGQGWYEQYF. In DNA form, the CDR3 reads TGCGCCAGCAGAACGGGACAGGGGTGGTACGAGCAGTACTTC.